This T cell receptor (beta chain) stems from a study of shared clonotypes between healthy human individuals. The study's findings and limits: With a few donors compared, 4.5% to 6.5% of naive CD4 clonotypes were shared.

V lost 7 bases to trimming and J lost 4 bases; unmatched junction nucleotides: 9. CDR1 is MNHEY and CDR2 is SMNVEV in the germline V gene (reference sequence). The CDR3 covers 15 residues. CD45RO-negative, CCR7-positively selected cells formed the naive CD8 fraction, excluding terminally differentiated effector memory CD45RA+ cells. As processed by the authors: In the immunoSEQ data, sequences were junction-only and lacked quality scores, so filtering differed. Assay used: immunoSEQ multiplex PCR; TCRdb lists only in-frame clones, some missing. D and trimming were read from the DNA, whereas the V and J calls and clone size are those reported in that table. The table lists 450,000 to 700,000 clones, around 95% of them singletons. Note on this clone: Its cognate antigen is unknown.

The chain links TRBV27 to TRBJ2-3, with 9 bases that match TRBD1. Input material: naive CD8+ T cells sorted from blood. The origin of this receptor is a woman aged 25 to 39 in good health. For the CDR3, the DNA is TGTGCCAGCACTTTCAGACAGGGGGGGTCAGATACGCAGTATTTT. It encodes CASTFRQGGSDTQYF.